The clone carrying this T cell receptor beta chain was seen only once. The antigen remains unidentified. This entry is derived from a study of cytomegalovirus exposure and HLA in healthy donors. Study results and caveats: Accounts indicate the classifier identified cytomegalovirus status with strong specificity and sensitivity. Three chains tied to CMV proved CMV antigen-specific in vitro. The study recorded over 150 TCR beta chains that were cytomegalovirus-associated.

It was with 60 Vbeta and 13 Jbeta primers that the PCR ran. Clones were sequenced by immunoSEQ multiplex PCR, and TCRdb holds only the in-frame ones, with some missing. Altogether over 150,000 clones are present, roughly 70% being singletons, with the ten largest covering 2.8%. Germline assignment: CDR1 SGHTA and CDR2 FQGTGA. The CDR3 consists of 13 residues. V lost 4 bases to trimming and J lost 7 bases; unmatched junction nucleotides: 4. The V gene is TRBV7-3, the J gene TRBJ2-5, with 9 nucleotides matching TRBD1. The sequencing input was PBMCs. This sequence was found in a woman aged 40 to 49 in good health and CMV-seropositive. CDR3 sequence (DNA): TGTGCCAGCAGCTCGGACAGGGGTGGGACCCAGTACTTC. It yields the protein CASSSDRGGTQYF.